These 9 T cell receptor beta chains were sequenced from one sample in a study of blood T cell repertoires in COVID-19. Clones were read by immunoSEQ multiplex PCR, and TCRdb kept only the in-frame ones, dropping some. The sample includes around 46,000 clones, 70% to 90% of them seen just once. Sample: PBMCs or T cells enriched from blood (not recorded which). The source of these receptors is a woman aged 50 to 60 who had recovered from COVID-19.

The chain links TRBV3-1 (or the pseudogene TRBV3-2) to TRBJ2-3; the match to TRBD2 covers 9 bases. The V gene end was trimmed by 10 bases and the J gene end by 5 bases; junction bases not matched to a gene: 10. The CDR3 sequence is 14 residues long. Germline V gene sequence: CDR1 LGHDT, CDR2 YNNKEL (reference sequence). The CDR3 here is CAIGAGGRGDTQYF. The DNA for the CDR3 is TGTGCCATCGGGGCGGGGGGGCGCGGAGATACGCAGTATTTT.

The V gene is TRBV5-1, the J gene TRBJ2-3; 13 positions match TRBD2. Looked up from germline, CDR1 is SGHRS and CDR2 is YFSETQ. The ends lost 3 bases at V and 4 bases at J; junction bases unmatched: 14. This CDR3 contains 19 residues. The chain's CDR3 is CASSSGLAGPEQAADTQYF. CDR3 in DNA: TGCGCCAGCAGCTCGGGACTAGCGGGACCCGAACAGGCCGCAGATACGCAGTATTTT. Using reference TRBV5-1 and TRBJ2-3 for the parts outside the CDR3, the full variable domain is KAGVTQTPRYLIKTRGQQVTLSCSPISGHRSVSWYQQTPGQGLQFLFEYFSETQRNKGNFPGRFSGRQFSNSRSEMNVSTLELGDSALYLCASSSGLAGPEQAADTQYFGPGTRLTVL.

The rearrangement uses TRBV7-9 and TRBJ2-2; D is uncertain. This CDR3 has 13 residues. Germline V gene lookup returns CDR1 SEHNR and CDR2 FQNEAQ (reference sequence). V lost 5 bases and J lost 5, with 9 bases in between. DNA of the CDR3: TGTGCCAGCAGCCAATTGGAGACCGGGGAGCTGTTTTTT. Its translation: CASSQLETGELFF.

This chain uses TRBV9 with TRBJ2-1; 12 bases line up with TRBD1. V gave up 10 bases and J gave up 7 bases; unmatched junction bases: 9. This CDR3 comprises 14 residues. CDR1 and CDR2 (germline): SGDLS, YYNGEE. For the CDR3, the DNA is TGTGCCTTAGCCGGGACAGGGGGCCGTAATGAGCAGTTCTTC. Residues: CALAGTGGRNEQFF.

V usage is TRBV3-1 (or the pseudogene TRBV3-2) and J usage is TRBJ2-1, with D possibly TRBD2 on 5 matching bases. The germline V and J ends were trimmed by 1 base and 8 bases, with 12 bases remaining between them. The CDR3 length is 14 residues. CDR1 is LGHDT and CDR2 is YNNKEL in the germline V gene (reference sequence). The CDR3 DNA is TGTGCCAGCAGCCAAGGCCTAGCTCGCGATGAGCAGTTCTTC. As protein: CASSQGLARDEQFF.

This chain connects TRBV2 to TRBJ2-7, with 13 bases identical to TRBD2. Germline CDR1 SNHLY, CDR2 FYNNEI. The CDR3 totals 15 residues. The V segment lost 2 bases and the J segment 7 bases; nucleotides outside the gene matches: 5. CDR3 sequence reads: CASSEWTSGRDEQYF. DNA of the CDR3: TGTGCCAGCAGTGAATGGACTAGCGGGAGAGATGAGCAGTACTTC.

The chain joins TRBV7-9 to TRBJ1-3; D not certain. Germline values: CDR1 SEHNR, CDR2 FQNEAQ (reference sequence). The CDR3 contains 16 residues. Trimming took 0 bases from V and 0 from J, leaving 9 bases between them. The CDR3 DNA follows: TGTGCCAGCAGCTTAGCACAATCAAGCTCTGGAAACACCATATATTTT. Amino acid sequence: CASSLAQSSSGNTIYF. Combining the CDR3 with reference TRBV7-9 and TRBJ1-3 gives the whole variable domain DTGVSQNPRHKITKRGQNVTFRCDPISEHNRLYWYRQTLGQGPEFLTYFQNEAQLEKSRLLSDRFSAERPKGSFSTLEIQRTEQGDSAMYLCASSLAQSSSGNTIYFGEGSWLTVV.

A single count supports this clone. The chain combines TRBV7-9 with TRBJ2-2; 10 nucleotides agree with TRBD1. The ends lost 3 bases at V and 1 base at J; junction bases unmatched: 11. The length of the CDR3 is 19 residues. CDR1 is SEHNR, CDR2 FQNEAQ, per germline (reference sequence). The CDR3 here is CASSLSYRGQGRNTGELFF. The CDR3 DNA reads as TGTGCCAGCAGCTTGAGCTATAGGGGACAGGGGCGGAACACCGGGGAGCTGTTTTTT.

The chain links TRBV25-1 to TRBJ1-6; D gene unclear. Looked up from germline, CDR1 is MGHDK and CDR2 is SYGVNS. Deletions cut 8 bases from V and 0 bases from J, with 11 bases between. This CDR3 is built from 15 residues. The chain's CDR3 is CASAGPGSYNSPLHF. The CDR3, as DNA: TGTGCCAGCGCCGGTCCGGGCTCCTATAATTCACCCCTCCACTTT. The whole variable domain, filled in from reference TRBV25-1 and TRBJ1-6, reads EADIYQTPRYLVIGTGKKITLECSQTMGHDKMYWYQQDPGMELHLIHYSYGVNSTEKGDLSSESTVSRIRTEHFPLTLESARPSHTSQYLCASAGPGSYNSPLHFGNGTRLTVT.